The TCR beta chain under discussion was sequenced for a study of graft-versus-host responses after intestinal transplantation. Whole-study results and caveats: Detection of GvH clones occurred in recipient marrow, and some had their first appearance in ileum or blood.

TCRdb's copy holds only in-frame clones and misses some; the assay was immunoSEQ multiplex PCR. The sample carries about 70,000 clones, roughly 94% recorded once. Notes on this clone: As yet, its antigen is unknown.

Sequencing used unstimulated CD8+ T cells sorted from spleen or lymph node cells, obtained before intestinal transplant. The origin of this receptor is a human donor who received an intestinal transplant.

This CDR3 reads CASSLVPIPSAQETQYF. The CDR3 bases are TGTGCCAGCAGCTTAGTCCCTATCCCTAGCGCCCAAGAGACCCAGTACTTC. V is TRBV7-2 and J is TRBJ2-5; a possible D gene is TRBD2 (6 bases). Germline V lookup: CDR1 SGHTA, CDR2 FQGNSA. The V end was cut by 1 base, the J end by 1 base, with 16 bases between. The CDR3 consists of 17 residues. The whole variable domain, remainder taken from reference TRBV7-2 and TRBJ2-5, is GAGVSQSPSNKVTEKGKDVELRCDPISGHTALYWYRQSLGQGLEFLIYFQGNSAPDKSGLPSDRFSAERTGGSVSTLTIQRTQQEDSAVYLCASSLVPIPSAQETQYFGPGTRLLVL.